The next 2 T cell receptor beta chains were all read from a single sample in a study of blood T cell repertoires in COVID-19. Generated by immunoSEQ multiplex PCR, the TCRdb table keeps only in-frame clones and is missing some. This sample has 200,000 to 250,000 clones, with around 84% found just once. The sample consisted of peripheral blood. Source of these receptors: a man aged 60 to 75 with acute or convalescent COVID-19.

This rearrangement joins TRBV3-1 (or the pseudogene TRBV3-2) to TRBJ2-4; 9 positions match TRBD2. Germline V gene sequence: CDR1 LGHDT, CDR2 YNNKEL (reference sequence). The CDR3 covers 18 residues. The V gene end was trimmed by 0 bases and the J gene end by 0 bases; junction bases not matched to a gene: 6. CDR3: CASSQESQRGAAKNIQYF. The CDR3 nucleotides are TGTGCCAGCAGCCAAGAAAGTCAGCGGGGGGCAGCCAAAAACATTCAGTACTTC.

In regard to this clone: The identical CDR3 is also encoded by other nucleotide sequences in the sample. The genes are TRBV5-1 and TRBJ1-1; D is undetermined. CDR1 and CDR2 (germline): SGHRS, YFSETQ. The V end lost 2 bases, the J end lost 0 bases, and 5 bases lay between the germline ends. The CDR3 is 13 amino acids. The CDR3 spells CASSLDLNTEAFF. The CDR3 coding sequence is TGCGCCAGCAGCTTAGACTTGAACACTGAAGCTTTCTTT.